This TCR beta chain was observed in a study of CD8 T cells in Susac syndrome. This clonotype was seen just once. RNA in amounts of about 0.5 to 1 ug was reverse transcribed with random hexamers. It was immunoSEQ multiplex PCR that amplified TCR beta CDR3 across 54 Vbeta and 13 Jbeta. TCRdb re-analysed the immunoSEQ multiplex PCR reads in MiXCR, keeping a single row per CDR3 protein. The sample shows roughly 200,000 distinct CDR3 sequences, 85% to 95% of them seen only once. The J segment lost 3 bases and the V segment lost 3 bases, leaving 5 bases of the junction unmatched. This CDR3 contains 15 residues.

Source material: CD4+ T cells from PBMCs. The rearrangement links TRBV12-3 or TRBV12-4 to TRBJ2-7; 10 bases fit TRBD1. The clonotype originates from a human donor in good health. The CDR3 DNA follows: TGTGCCAGCAGTTTCGGACAGGGGGGGGTCTACGAGCAGTACTTC. It specifies CASSFGQGGVYEQYF.